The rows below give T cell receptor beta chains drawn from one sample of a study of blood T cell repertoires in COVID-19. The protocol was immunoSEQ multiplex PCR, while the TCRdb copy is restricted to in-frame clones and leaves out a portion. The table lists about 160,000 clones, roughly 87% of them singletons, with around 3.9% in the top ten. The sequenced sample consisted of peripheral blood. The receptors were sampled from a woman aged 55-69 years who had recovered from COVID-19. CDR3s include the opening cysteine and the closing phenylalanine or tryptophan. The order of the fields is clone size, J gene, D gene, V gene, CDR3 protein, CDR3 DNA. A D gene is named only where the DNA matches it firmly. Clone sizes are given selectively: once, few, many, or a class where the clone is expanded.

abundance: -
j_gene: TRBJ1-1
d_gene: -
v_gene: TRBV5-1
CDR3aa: CASSLDITAEAFF
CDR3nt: TGCGCCAGCAGCTTGGACATCACCGCTGAAGCTTTCTTT

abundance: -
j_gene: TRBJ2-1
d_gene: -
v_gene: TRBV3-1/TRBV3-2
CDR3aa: CASSQGTVSSYNEQFF
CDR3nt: TGTGCCAGCAGCCAAGGGACAGTGAGCTCCTACAATGAGCAGTTCTTC

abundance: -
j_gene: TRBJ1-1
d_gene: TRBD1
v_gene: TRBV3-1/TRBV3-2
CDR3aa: CASSSQGSPTEAFF
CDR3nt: TGTGCCAGCAGCTCACAGGGGTCGCCGACTGAAGCTTTCTTT

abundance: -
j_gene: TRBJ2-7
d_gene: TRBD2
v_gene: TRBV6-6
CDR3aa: CAVGGSPYEQYF
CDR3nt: TGTGCCGTCGGGGGGTCGCCCTACGAGCAGTACTTC

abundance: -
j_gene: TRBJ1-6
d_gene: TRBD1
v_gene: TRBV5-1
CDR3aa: CASSWDRVGSPLHF
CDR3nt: TGCGCCAGCAGTTGGGACAGGGTAGGTTCACCCCTCCACTTT

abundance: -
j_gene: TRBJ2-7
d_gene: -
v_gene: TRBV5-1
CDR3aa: CASSLEGRVEQYF
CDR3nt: TGCGCCAGCAGCTTGGAGGGCAGGGTCGAGCAGTACTTC

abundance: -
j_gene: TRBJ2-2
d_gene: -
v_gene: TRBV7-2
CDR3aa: CASSLRGLDTGELFF
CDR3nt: TGTGCCAGCAGCCTCCGGGGGTTGGACACCGGGGAGCTGTTTTTT

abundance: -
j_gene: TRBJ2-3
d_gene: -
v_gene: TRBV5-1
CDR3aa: CASSRGTGGNTQYF
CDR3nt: TGCGCCAGCAGCAGGGGAACAGGCGGGAATACGCAGTATTTT

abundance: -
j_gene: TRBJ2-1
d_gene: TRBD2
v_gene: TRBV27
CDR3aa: CASRTSGGNHNEQFF
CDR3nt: TGTGCCAGCAGAACTAGCGGGGGAAATCACAATGAGCAGTTCTTC

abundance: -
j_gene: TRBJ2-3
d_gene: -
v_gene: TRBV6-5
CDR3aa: CASSRTQGADTQYF
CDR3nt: TGTGCCAGCAGCAGGACCCAGGGTGCAGATACGCAGTATTTT

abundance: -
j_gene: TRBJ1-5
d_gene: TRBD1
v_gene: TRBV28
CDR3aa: CASSTPELGQGANQPQHF
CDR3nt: TGTGCCAGCAGCACCCCCGAGCTGGGACAGGGGGCGAATCAGCCCCAGCATTTT

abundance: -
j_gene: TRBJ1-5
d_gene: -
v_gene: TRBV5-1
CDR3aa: CASSLAGFDQPQHF
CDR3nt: TGCGCCAGCAGCTTGGCCGGGTTCGATCAGCCCCAGCATTTT

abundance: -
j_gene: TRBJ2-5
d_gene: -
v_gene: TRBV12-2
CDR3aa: CASRLDGTSGGLIQETQYF
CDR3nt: TGTGCAAGTCGCTTAGACGGGACTAGCGGGGGCCTTATACAAGAGACCCAGTACTTC

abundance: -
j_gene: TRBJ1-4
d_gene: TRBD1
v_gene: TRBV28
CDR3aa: CASSYGGQGEKLFF
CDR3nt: TGTGCCAGCAGTTACGGGGGACAGGGTGAAAAACTGTTTTTT

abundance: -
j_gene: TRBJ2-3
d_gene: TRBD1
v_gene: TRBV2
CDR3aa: CASSFRDRGTDTQYF
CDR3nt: TGTGCCAGCAGTTTCCGGGACAGGGGCACAGATACGCAGTATTTT

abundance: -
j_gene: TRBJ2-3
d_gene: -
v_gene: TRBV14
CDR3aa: CASSPLRGGSTDTQYF
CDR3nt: TGTGCCAGCAGCCCCCTGAGGGGGGGGAGCACAGATACGCAGTATTTT

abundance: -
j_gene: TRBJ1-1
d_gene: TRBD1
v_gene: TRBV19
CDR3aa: CASIWDSNMNTEAFF
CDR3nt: TGTGCCAGTATTTGGGACAGCAACATGAACACTGAAGCTTTCTTT

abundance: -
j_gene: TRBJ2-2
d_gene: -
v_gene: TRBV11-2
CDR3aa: CASSLQRSANTGELFF
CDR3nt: TGTGCCAGCAGCTTACAGCGGAGCGCGAACACCGGGGAGCTGTTTTTT

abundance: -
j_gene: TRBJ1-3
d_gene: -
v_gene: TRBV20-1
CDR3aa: CSAGQLNTIYF
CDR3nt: TGCAGTGCTGGACAATTAAACACCATATATTTT

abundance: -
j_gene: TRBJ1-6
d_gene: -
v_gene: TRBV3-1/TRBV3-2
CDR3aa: CASSQATPGDSPLHF
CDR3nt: TGTGCCAGCAGCCAAGCGACCCCCGGAGATTCACCCCTCCACTTT

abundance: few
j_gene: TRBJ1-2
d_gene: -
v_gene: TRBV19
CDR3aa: CASSGYGYTF
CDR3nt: TGTGCCAGTAGCGGCTATGGCTACACCTTC

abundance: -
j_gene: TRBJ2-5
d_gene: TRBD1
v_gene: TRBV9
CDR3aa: CASSVGIGGALEPQYF
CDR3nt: TGTGCCAGCAGCGTAGGTATAGGGGGCGCTTTGGAGCCCCAGTACTTC

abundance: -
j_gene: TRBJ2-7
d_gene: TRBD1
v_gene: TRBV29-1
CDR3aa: CSGGQGASEQYF
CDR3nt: TGCAGCGGTGGACAGGGGGCCAGCGAGCAGTACTTC

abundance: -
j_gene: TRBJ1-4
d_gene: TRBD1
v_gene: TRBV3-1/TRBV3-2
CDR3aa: CASSQAQDRGKLFF
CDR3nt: TGTGCCAGCAGCCAAGCGCAGGACAGGGGAAAACTGTTTTTT

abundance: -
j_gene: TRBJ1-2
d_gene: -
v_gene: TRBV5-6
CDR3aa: CASSPDTKNYGYTF
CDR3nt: TGTGCCAGCAGCCCGGACACAAAAAACTATGGCTACACCTTC

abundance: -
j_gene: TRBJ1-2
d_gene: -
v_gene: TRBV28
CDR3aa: CASSLGRATNGYTF
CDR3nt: TGTGCCAGCAGTTTGGGCAGGGCAACGAATGGCTACACCTTC

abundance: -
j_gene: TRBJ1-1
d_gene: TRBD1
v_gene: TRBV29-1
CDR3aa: CSADPGTGVGAFF
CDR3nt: TGCAGCGCCGATCCTGGGACAGGTGTGGGAGCTTTCTTT

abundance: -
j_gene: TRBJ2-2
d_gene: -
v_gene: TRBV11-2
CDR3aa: CASSSLSVGSRELFF
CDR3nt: TGTGCCAGCAGCTCCCTCTCTGTAGGGAGCCGGGAGCTGTTTTTT

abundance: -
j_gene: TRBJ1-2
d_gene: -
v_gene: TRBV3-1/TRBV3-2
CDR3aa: CASSQVSDYGYTF
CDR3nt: TGTGCCAGCAGCCAGGTCAGCGACTATGGCTACACCTTC

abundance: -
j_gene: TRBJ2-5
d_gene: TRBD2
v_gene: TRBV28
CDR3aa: CASSSASGGQETQYF
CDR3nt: TGTGCCAGCAGTTCGGCTAGCGGGGGCCAAGAGACCCAGTACTTC

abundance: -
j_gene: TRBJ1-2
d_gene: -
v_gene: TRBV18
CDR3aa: CASSPFPRAHGYTF
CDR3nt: TGTGCCAGCTCACCATTCCCCAGGGCCCATGGCTACACCTTC

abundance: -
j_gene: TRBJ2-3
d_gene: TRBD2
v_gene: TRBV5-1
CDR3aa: CASSLGAGGLTDTQYF
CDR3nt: TGCGCCAGCAGCTTAGGAGCGGGGGGCCTCACAGATACGCAGTATTTT

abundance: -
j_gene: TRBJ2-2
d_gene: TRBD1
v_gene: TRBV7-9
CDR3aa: CASSAGTGNTGELFF
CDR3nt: TGTGCCAGCAGCGCCGGGACAGGCAACACCGGGGAGCTGTTTTTT

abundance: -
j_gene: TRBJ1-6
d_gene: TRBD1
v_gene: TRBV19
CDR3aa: CATGQGANSPLHF
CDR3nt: TGTGCCACGGGACAGGGGGCGAATTCACCCCTCCACTTT

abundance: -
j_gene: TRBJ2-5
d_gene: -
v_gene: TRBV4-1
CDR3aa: CASSQLATYQETQYF
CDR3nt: TGCGCCAGCAGCCAACTTGCGACATACCAAGAGACCCAGTACTTC

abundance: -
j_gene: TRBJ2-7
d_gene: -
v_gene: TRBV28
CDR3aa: CASRGSAYEQYF
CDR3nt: TGTGCCAGCCGAGGGTCAGCCTACGAGCAGTACTTC

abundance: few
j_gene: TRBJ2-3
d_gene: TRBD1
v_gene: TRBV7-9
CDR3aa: CASSPGTAKTDTQYF
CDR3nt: TGTGCCAGCAGCCCAGGGACAGCGAAGACAGATACGCAGTATTTT

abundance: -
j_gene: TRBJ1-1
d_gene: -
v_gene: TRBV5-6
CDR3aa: CASSPVVSNTEAFF
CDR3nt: TGTGCCAGCAGCCCAGTGGTCTCGAACACTGAAGCTTTCTTT

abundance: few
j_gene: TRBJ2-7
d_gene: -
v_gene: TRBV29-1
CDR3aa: CSVKTQGYEQYF
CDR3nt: TGCAGCGTAAAAACACAGGGTTACGAGCAGTACTTC

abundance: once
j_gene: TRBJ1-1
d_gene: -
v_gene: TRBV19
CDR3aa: CASSARGGIDTEAFF
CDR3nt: TGTGCCAGTAGTGCCCGCGGGGGGATAGATACTGAAGCTTTCTTT

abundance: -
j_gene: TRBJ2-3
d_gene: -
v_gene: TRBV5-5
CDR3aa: CASSSEWGADTQYF
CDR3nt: TGTGCCAGCAGCTCGGAGTGGGGGGCAGATACGCAGTATTTT

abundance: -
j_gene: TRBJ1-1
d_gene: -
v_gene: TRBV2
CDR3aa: CASRTTGPFEAFF
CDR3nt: TGTGCCAGCAGAACGACAGGTCCCTTCGAAGCTTTCTTT

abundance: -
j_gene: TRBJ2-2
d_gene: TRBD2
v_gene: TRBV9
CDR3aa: CASSFLGSGGGELFF
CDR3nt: TGTGCCAGCAGCTTCCTAGGTAGCGGGGGCGGGGAGCTGTTTTTT